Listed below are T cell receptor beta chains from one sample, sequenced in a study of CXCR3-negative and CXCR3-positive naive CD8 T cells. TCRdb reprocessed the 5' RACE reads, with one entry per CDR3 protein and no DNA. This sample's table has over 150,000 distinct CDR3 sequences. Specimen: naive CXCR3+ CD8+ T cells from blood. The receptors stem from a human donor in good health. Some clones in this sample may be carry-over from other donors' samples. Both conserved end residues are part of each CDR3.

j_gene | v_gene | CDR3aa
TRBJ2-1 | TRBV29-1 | CSVEGQGSSYNEQFF
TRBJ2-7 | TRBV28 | CASTLIAGSSYEQYF
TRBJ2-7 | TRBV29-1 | CSARDRGFSYEQYF
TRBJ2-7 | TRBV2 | CASSDIGAVGPYEQYF
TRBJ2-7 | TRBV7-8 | CASSLGQISYEQYF
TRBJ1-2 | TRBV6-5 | CASSPGTFNYGYTF
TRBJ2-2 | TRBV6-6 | CASTTWGQNTGELFF
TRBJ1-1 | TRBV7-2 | CASSLWFSQNTEAFF
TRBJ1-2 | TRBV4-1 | CASSQGHGYGYTF
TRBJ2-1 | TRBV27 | CASRSGANNEQFF
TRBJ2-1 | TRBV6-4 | CASSRQGASNEQFF
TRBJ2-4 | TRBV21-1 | CASSSAGIPKNIQYF
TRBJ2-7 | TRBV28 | CASSYPQGLAGADYEQYF
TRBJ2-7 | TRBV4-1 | CASSPVTDSYEQYF
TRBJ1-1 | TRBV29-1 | CSVLTGVPNTEAFF
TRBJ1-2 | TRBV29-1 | CSVLRPGGRDYGYTF
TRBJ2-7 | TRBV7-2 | CASSQEDRGQVGQYF
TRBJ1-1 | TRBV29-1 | CSFDVIPGTSTNTEAFF
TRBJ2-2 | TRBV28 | CASSLRLAGGGELFF
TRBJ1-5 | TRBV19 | CASSAGQGAGQPQHF
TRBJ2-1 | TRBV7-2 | CASSWGGGAYEQFF
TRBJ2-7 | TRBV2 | CASSVSLSEGYYEQYF
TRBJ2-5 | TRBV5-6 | CASSFALGETQYF
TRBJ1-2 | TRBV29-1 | CSVPGIGYGYTF
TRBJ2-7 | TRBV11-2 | CASSSLRQGASKQYF
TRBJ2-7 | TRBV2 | CASSRNIFGTGKPYEQYF
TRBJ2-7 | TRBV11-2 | CASSLEARGYEQYF
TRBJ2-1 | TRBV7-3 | CASSSSQEQFF
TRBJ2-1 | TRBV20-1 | CSAYIGERYNEQFF
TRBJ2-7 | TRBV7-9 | CASSYSTYEQYF
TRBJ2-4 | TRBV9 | CASSGQVDEAKNIQYF
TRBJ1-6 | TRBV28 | CASSLGQNNSPLHF
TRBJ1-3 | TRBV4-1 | CASSHMTGSGNTIYF
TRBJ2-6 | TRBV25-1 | CASRYERVSGANVLTF
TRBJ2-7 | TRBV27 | CASSLSAQGAGEQYF
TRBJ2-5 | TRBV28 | CASSQERKRKETQYF
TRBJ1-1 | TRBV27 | CASRTGAGNTEAFF
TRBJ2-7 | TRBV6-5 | CASSYAQGQVYEQYF
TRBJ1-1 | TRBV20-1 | CSAWGGVVTFF
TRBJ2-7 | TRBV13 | CASSRQGQGSYEQYF
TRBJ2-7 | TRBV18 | CASSDAASGSYEQYF
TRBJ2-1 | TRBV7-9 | CASSLSSNNEQFF
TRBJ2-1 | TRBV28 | CASRPGTGSGNEQFF